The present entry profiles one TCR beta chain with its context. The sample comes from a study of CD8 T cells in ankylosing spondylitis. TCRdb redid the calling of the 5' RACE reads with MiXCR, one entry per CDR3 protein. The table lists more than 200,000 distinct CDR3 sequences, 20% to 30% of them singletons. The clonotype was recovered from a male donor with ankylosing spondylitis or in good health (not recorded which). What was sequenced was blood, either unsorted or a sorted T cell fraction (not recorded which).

The CDR3 DNA follows: TGCAGTGCTAGGAAAGGGGAAGAAAAACTGTTTTTT. Translation gives CSARKGEEKLFF. The chain has TRBV20-1 and TRBJ1-4; TRBD1 might be the D (5 bases). Germline V gene data show CDR1 as DFQATT and CDR2 as SNEGSKA (reference sequence). The CDR3 runs 12 residues. V was trimmed by 3 bases and J by 8 bases, leaving 10 bases between them.